Listed below are T cell receptor beta chains from one sample, sequenced in a study of cytomegalovirus exposure and HLA in healthy donors. Produced via immunoSEQ multiplex PCR; TCRdb's table is partial and in-frame only. Of about 130,000 clones listed, nearly 90% are singletons. Sequenced material: PBMCs. Every receptor here comes from a woman aged 18 to 35 in good health and CMV-seronegative. Each CDR3 is given without its conserved first and last residue.

CDR3: ASSSEAPPDTQY; V: TRBV7-2; J: TRBJ2-3
CDR3: ASSSTGGVTGELF; V: TRBV5-1; J: TRBJ2-2
CDR3: ASSSQGAALDGYT; V: TRBV5-1; J: TRBJ1-2
CDR3: ASGLPLNPTGKLS; V: TRBV12-5; J: TRBJ2-7
CDR3: ATHPGLSGRNIQY; V: TRBV15; J: TRBJ2-4
CDR3: ASSLAPGGGSPLH; V: TRBV7-9; J: TRBJ1-6
CDR3: ASSDPQFRQGQNTGELF; V: TRBV2; J: TRBJ2-2
CDR3: ASSLSPGVNPSNQPQH; V: TRBV27; J: TRBJ1-5
CDR3: ASSLGPGDQPQH; V: TRBV5-1; J: TRBJ1-5
CDR3: ASSPGQGAVVYGYT; V: TRBV7-8; J: TRBJ1-2
CDR3: ASSNDRVMAF; V: TRBV18; J: TRBJ1-1
CDR3: ASSVSGTTNEKLF; V: TRBV9; J: TRBJ1-4
CDR3: ASSFTGTGISEAF; V: TRBV5-5; J: TRBJ1-1
CDR3: ASSSRAMDSRNTIY; V: TRBV5-1; J: TRBJ1-3
CDR3: ASSLGTAYEQY; V: TRBV13; J: TRBJ2-7
CDR3: ASSFNGIGGDRAYEQY; V: TRBV7-2; J: TRBJ2-7
CDR3: ASSDRDRGDGYT; V: TRBV9; J: TRBJ1-2
CDR3: ASSSTASGGADTQY; V: TRBV6-4; J: TRBJ2-3
CDR3: ASSATGSTDTQY; V: TRBV10-1; J: TRBJ2-3
CDR3: ASSYSSGLGYEQY; V: TRBV6-6; J: TRBJ2-7
CDR3: ASRTGLVEQY; V: TRBV11-2; J: TRBJ2-7
CDR3: ASSLVGTGTQY; V: TRBV5-1; J: TRBJ2-3
CDR3: ASSQDSPGQANSPLH; V: TRBV4-1; J: TRBJ1-6
CDR3: ASSQGRGPYEQY; V: TRBV10-2; J: TRBJ2-7
CDR3: AIRDRGQTGELF; V: TRBV10-3; J: TRBJ2-2
CDR3: ASSRLAGSSYEQY; V: TRBV11-2; J: TRBJ2-7
CDR3: ASGSHQPQH; V: TRBV12-5; J: TRBJ1-5
CDR3: ASSPDRGYSPLH; V: TRBV18; J: TRBJ1-6
CDR3: ASGDQGNGYT; V: TRBV7-9; J: TRBJ1-2
CDR3: TSSQEGLAGFGEQF; V: TRBV1; J: TRBJ2-1
CDR3: ASSRSGRGPYGYT; V: TRBV4-1; J: TRBJ1-2
CDR3: ASSPFRDRISYT; V: TRBV6-5; J: TRBJ1-2
CDR3: ASSPTGANEKLF; V: TRBV5-1; J: TRBJ1-4
CDR3: ASSLSGSSGNTIY; V: TRBV27; J: TRBJ1-3
CDR3: AWSAGGGYT; V: TRBV30; J: TRBJ1-2
CDR3: ASSEIRGETEAF; V: TRBV2; J: TRBJ1-1
CDR3: ASSSQGLAGGNEQF; V: TRBV5-1; J: TRBJ2-1
CDR3: ASRFQENSYEQY; V: TRBV5-1; J: TRBJ2-7
CDR3: ASSPGGPYEQY; V: TRBV27; J: TRBJ2-7
CDR3: ASSLITGLVVEQF; V: TRBV27; J: TRBJ2-1
CDR3: ASSLPTGGNYGYT; V: TRBV5-4; J: TRBJ1-2